This entry features one TCR beta chain sequence. The target antigen is unknown. This sample was taken from a study of CD8 T cells in ankylosing spondylitis. Study-wide results and caveats: Clones linked to disease were reported to show significant enrichment in matched ankylosing spondylitis synovial fluid. Blood of patients with ankylosing spondylitis appeared to be characterized by a TCR beta motif of eight highly homologous variants.

The germline gives CDR1 SGHRS, CDR2 YFSETQ. The junction had 11 bases not matched to a gene; V was cut back by 2 bases and J by 4 bases. The CDR3 is made up of 17 amino acids. Making the TCR beta libraries involved quantitative 5'-RACE with molecular barcodes. A single record per CDR3 protein comes from TCRdb applying MiXCR to the 5' RACE reads. This table holds a few hundred thousand distinct CDR3 sequences, 15% to 20% found once. Sequences were obtained from blood, either unsorted or a sorted T cell fraction (not recorded which). The V and J genes are TRBV5-1 and TRBJ2-1; 8 nucleotides align to TRBD2. The sequence came from a male donor with ankylosing spondylitis or in good health (not recorded which). CDR3 sequence reads: CASSLTPGLGSYNEQFF. As DNA, the CDR3 is TGCGCCAGCAGCTTAACTCCGGGACTAGGGTCATACAATGAGCAGTTCTTC.